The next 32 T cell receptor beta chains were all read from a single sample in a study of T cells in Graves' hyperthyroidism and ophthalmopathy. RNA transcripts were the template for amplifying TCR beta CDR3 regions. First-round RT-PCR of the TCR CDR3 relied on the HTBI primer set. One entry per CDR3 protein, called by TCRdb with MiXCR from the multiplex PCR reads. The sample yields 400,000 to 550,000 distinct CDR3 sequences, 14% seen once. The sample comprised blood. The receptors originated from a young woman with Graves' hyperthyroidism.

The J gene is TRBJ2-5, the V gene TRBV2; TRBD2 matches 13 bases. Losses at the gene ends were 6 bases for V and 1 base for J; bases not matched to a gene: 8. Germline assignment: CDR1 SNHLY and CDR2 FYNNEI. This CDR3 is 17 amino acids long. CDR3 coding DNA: TGTGCCAGCAGCGTAACCGGGACTAGCGGGACCCAAGAGACCCAGTACTTC. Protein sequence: CASSVTGTSGTQETQYF.

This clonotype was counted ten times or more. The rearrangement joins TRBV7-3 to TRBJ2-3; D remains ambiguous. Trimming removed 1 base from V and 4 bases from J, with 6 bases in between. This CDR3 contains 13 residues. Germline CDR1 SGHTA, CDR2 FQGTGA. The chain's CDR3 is CASSLNFPDTQYF. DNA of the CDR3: TGTGCCAGCAGCTTAAATTTCCCAGATACGCAGTATTTT.

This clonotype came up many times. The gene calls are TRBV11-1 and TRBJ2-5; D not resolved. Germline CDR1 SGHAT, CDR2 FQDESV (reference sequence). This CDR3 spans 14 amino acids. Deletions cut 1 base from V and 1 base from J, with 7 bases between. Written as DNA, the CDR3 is TGTGCCAGCAGCTTAGTTTACAGCCAAGAGACCCAGTACTTC. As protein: CASSLVYSQETQYF.

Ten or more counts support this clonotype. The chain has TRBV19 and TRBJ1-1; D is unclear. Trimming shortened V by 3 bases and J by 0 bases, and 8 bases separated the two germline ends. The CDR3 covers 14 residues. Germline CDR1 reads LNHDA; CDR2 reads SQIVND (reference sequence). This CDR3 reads CASSMTALNTEAFF. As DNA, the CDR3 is TGTGCCAGTAGTATGACCGCATTGAACACTGAAGCTTTCTTT.

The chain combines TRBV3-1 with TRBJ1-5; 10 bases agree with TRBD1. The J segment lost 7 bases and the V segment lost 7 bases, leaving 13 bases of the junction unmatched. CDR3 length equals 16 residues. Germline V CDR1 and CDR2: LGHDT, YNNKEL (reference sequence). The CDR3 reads CASTHRDRGVRQPQHF. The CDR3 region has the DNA TGTGCCAGCACCCACCGGGACAGGGGAGTTCGGCAGCCCCAGCATTTT.

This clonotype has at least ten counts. CDR3 region: CASSYSGLRAAGNEQFF. The DNA of the CDR3 is TGTGCCAGCAGTTACTCGGGGCTGCGGGCGGCCGGCAATGAGCAGTTCTTC. The chain combines TRBV6-5 with TRBJ2-1; D is perhaps TRBD1 or TRBD2 (5 bases each). Looked up from germline, CDR1 is MNHEY and CDR2 is SVGAGI. The CDR3 has 17 residues. The V end lost 0 bases, the J end lost 6 bases, and 18 bases lay between the germline ends.

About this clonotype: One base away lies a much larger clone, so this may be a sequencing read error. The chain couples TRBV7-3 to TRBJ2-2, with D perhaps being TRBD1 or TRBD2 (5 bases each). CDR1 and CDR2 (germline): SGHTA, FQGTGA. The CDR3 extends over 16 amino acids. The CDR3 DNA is TGTGCCAGCAGCTTAAACGCCGGGGCGGGCACCGGGGAGCTGTCTTTT. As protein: CASSLNAGAGTGELSF.

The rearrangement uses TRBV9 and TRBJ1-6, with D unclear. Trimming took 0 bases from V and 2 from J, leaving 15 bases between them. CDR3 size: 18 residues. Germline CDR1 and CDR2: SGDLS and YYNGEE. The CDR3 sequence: CASSVVDFGKTYNSPLHF. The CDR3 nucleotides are TGTGCCAGCAGCGTAGTGGACTTTGGGAAGACCTATAATTCACCCCTCCACTTT.

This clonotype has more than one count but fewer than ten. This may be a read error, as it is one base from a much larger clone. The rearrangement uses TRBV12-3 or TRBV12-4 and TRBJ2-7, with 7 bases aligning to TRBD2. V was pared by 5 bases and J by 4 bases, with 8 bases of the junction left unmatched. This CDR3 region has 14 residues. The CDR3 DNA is TGTGCCAGCAGTCCCGGGACTACTCATTACGAGCAGTACTTC. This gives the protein CASSPGTTHYEQYF.

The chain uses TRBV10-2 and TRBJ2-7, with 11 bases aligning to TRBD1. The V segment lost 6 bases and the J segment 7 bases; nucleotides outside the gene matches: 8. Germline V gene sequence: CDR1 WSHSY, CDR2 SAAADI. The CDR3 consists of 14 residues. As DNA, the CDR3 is TGCGCCAGCAGCCGTGGACAGGGGGCCGGGGAGCAGTACTTC. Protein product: CASSRGQGAGEQYF.

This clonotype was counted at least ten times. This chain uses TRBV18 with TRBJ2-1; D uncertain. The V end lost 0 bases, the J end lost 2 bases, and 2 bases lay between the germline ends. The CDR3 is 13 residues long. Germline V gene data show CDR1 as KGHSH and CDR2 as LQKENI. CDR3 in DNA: TGTGCCAGCTCACCACCGGCCTACAATGAGCAGTTCTTC. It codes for CASSPPAYNEQFF.

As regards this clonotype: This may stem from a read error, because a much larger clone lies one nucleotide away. The CDR3 loop reads CASSLAPGTGKHEQYF. The CDR3 nucleotides read TGTGCCAGCAGCTTAGCGCCCGGAACAGGGAAGCACGAGCAGTACTTC. The chain combines TRBV7-8 with TRBJ2-7; tentatively, D is TRBD1 (6 bases). The germline CDR1 and CDR2 sequences are SGHVS and FQNEAQ. Trimming took 0 bases from V and 5 from J, leaving 17 bases between them. CDR3 size: 16 residues.

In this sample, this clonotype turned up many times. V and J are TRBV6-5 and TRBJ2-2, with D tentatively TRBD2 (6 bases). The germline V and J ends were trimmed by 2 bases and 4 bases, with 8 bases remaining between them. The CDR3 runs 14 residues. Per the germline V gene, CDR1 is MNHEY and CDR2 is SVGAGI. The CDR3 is CASSYGRFTGELFF. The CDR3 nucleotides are TGTGCCAGCAGTTACGGGAGGTTCACCGGGGAGCTGTTTTTT.

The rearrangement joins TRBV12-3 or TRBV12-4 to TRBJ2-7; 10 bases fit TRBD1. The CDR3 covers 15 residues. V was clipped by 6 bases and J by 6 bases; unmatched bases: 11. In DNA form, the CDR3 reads TGTGCCAGCAGACCCCCCGGGACAGGGGTCCCCGAGCAGTACTTC. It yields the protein CASRPPGTGVPEQYF.

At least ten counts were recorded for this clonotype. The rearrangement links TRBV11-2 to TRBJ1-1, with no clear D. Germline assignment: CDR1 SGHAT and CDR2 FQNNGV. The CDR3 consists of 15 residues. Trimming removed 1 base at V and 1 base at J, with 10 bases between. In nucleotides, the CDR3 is TGTGCCAGCAGCTTAGTTCGGGGAGGGAACACTGAAGCTTTCTTT. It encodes CASSLVRGGNTEAFF.

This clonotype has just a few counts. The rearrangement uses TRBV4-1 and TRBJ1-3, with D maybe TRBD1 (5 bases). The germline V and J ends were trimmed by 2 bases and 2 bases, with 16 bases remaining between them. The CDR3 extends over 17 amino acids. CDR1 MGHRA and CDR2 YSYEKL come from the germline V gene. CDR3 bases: TGCGCCAGCAGCCAAAGTCAAGCGACAGAAACTGGAAACACCATATATTTT. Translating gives CASSQSQATETGNTIYF.

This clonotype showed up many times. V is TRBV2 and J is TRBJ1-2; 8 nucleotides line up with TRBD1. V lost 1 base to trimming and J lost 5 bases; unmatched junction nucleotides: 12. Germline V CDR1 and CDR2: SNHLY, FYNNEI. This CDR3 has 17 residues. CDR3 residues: CASSEGTGFLRRYGYTF. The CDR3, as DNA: TGTGCCAGCAGTGAAGGGACAGGGTTCTTAAGGAGGTATGGCTACACCTTC.

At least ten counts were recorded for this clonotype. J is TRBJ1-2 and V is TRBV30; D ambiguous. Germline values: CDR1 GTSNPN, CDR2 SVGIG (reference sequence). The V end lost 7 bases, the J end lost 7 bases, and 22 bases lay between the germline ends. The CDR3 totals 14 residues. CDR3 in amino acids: CAYTLVVGIGGYTF. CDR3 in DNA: TGTGCCTACACCTTGGTGGTGGGGATCGGTGGCTACACCTTC.

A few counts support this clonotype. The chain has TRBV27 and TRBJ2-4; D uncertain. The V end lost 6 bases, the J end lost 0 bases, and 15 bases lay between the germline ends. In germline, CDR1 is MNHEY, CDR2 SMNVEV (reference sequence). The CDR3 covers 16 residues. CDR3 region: CASSLHPSRAKNIQYF. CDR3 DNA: TGTGCCAGCAGCTTACACCCCAGCAGAGCCAAAAACATTCAGTACTTC.

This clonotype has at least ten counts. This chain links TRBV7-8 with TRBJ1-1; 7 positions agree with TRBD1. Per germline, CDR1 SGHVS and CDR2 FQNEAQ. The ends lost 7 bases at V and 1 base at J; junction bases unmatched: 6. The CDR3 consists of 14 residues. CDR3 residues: CASTEGQTNTEAFF. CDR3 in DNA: TGTGCCAGCACCGAGGGACAGACGAACACTGAAGCTTTCTTT.

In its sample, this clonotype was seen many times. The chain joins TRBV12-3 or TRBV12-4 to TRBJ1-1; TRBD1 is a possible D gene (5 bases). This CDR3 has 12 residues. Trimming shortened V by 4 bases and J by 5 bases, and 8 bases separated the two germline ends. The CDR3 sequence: CASSSGLTEAFF. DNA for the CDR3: TGTGCCAGCAGTTCAGGGTTGACTGAAGCTTTCTTT.

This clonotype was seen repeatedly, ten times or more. Written as DNA, the CDR3 is TGTGCCAGCAGTTCCACTCGGACAGGGGGCTATGGCTACACCTTC. Translation: CASSSTRTGGYGYTF. The rearrangement links TRBV6-1 to TRBJ1-2; 10 positions agree with TRBD1. CDR3 length: 15 residues. Germline CDR1 MNHNS, CDR2 SASEGT. The V and J ends lost 5 bases and 4 bases, in that order; junction bases with no gene match: 7.

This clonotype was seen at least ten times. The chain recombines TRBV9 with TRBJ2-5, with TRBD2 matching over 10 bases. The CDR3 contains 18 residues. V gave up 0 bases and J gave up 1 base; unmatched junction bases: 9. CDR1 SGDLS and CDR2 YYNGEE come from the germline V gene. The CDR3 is CASSVATGAGGTQETQYF. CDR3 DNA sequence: TGTGCCAGCAGCGTAGCTACAGGAGCGGGAGGGACCCAAGAGACCCAGTACTTC.

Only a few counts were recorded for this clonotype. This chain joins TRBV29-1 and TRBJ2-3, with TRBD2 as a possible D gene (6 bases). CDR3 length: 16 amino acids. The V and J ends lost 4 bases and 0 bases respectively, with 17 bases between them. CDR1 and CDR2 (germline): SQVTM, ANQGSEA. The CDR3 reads CSVVPAGAGSTDTQYF. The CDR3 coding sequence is TGCAGCGTTGTCCCCGCGGGTGCGGGAAGCACAGATACGCAGTATTTT.

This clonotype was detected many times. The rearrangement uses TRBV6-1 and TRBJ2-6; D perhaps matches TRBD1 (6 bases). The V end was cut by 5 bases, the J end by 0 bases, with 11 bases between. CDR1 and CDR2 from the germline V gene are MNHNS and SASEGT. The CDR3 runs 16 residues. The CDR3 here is CASSQTRGSGANVLTF. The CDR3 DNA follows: TGTGCCAGCAGTCAAACCAGGGGCTCTGGGGCCAACGTCCTGACTTTC.

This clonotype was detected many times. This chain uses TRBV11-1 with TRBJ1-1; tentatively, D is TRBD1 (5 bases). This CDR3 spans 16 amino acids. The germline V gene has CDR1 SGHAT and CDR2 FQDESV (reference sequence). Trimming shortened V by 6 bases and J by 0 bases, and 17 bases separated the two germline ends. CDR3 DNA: TGTGCCAGCAGGGCCGGGCCTCAGGGCATGAACACTGAAGCTTTCTTT. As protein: CASRAGPQGMNTEAFF.

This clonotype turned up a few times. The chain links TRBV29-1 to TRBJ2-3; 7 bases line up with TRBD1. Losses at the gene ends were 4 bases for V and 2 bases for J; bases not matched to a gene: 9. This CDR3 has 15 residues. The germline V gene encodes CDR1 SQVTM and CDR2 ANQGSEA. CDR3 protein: CSVGKGAGNTDTQYF. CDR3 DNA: TGCAGCGTTGGGAAGGGGGCAGGAAACACAGATACGCAGTATTTT.

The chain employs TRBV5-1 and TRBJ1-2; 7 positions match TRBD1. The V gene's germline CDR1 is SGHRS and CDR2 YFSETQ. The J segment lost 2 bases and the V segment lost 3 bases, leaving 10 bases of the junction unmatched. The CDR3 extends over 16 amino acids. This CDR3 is CASSYFWTGLNYGYTF. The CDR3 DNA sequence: TGCGCCAGCAGCTATTTCTGGACAGGACTAAACTATGGCTACACCTTC. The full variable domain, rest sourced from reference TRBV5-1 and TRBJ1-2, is KAGVTQTPRYLIKTRGQQVTLSCSPISGHRSVSWYQQTPGQGLQFLFEYFSETQRNKGNFPGRFSGRQFSNSRSEMNVSTLELGDSALYLCASSYFWTGLNYGYTFGSGTRLTVV.

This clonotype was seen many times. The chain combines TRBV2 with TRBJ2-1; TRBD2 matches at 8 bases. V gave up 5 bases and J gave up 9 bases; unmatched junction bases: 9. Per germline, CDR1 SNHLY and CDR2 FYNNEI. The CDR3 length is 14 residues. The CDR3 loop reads CASSSGLESVEQFF. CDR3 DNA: TGTGCCAGCAGTTCGGGACTAGAGTCGGTTGAGCAGTTCTTC.

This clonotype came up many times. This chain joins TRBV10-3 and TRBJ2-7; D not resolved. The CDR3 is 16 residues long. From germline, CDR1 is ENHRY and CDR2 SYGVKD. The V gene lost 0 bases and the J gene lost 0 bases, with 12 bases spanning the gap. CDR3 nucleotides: TGTGCCATCAGTGAGTCGATACTGGCGGACTCCTACGAGCAGTACTTC. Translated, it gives CAISESILADSYEQYF.

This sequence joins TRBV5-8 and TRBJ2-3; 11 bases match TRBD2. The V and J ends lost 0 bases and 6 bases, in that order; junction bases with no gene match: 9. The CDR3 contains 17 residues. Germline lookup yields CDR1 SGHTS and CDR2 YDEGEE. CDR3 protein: CASSLAGTSGSWDTQYF. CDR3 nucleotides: TGTGCCAGCAGCTTGGCCGGGACTAGCGGCTCGTGGGATACGCAGTATTTT.

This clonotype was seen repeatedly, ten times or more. As DNA, the CDR3 is TGTGCCAGCAGCCGGACTAGCCCCATGGGAGATACGCAGTATTTT. Translating gives CASSRTSPMGDTQYF. J is TRBJ2-3 and V is TRBV2; 8 nucleotides agree with TRBD2. This CDR3 has 15 residues. Germline V gene lookup returns CDR1 SNHLY and CDR2 FYNNEI. Germline trimming cut 6 bases from V and 5 bases from J; bases unmatched to any gene: 10.